A selection of T cell receptor beta chains follows, all from one sample in a study of identical twins. Each CDR3 protein gets one entry after TCRdb re-called the 5' RACE reads with MiXCR. The profile shows roughly 1.6 million distinct CDR3 sequences, around a third of them singletons. The sample comprised cord blood. The receptors originated from a newborn girl in good health. Both conserved end residues are part of each CDR3. D genes are given only for firm matches. A clone size is listed for some rows: how often the clone was seen (once, few, many), or a class if it is expanded.

>TRBV7-2|13|NA|TRBJ2-7|NA
TGTGCCAGCAGCTTAGGGGAGTTTAAAGAGCAGTACTTC
CASSLGEFKEQYF
>TRBV9|15|NA|TRBJ2-5|TRBD1
TGTGCCAGCAGCGTACGACGGGACAGCCAAGAGACCCAGTACTTC
CASSVRRDSQETQYF
>TRBV2|13|few|TRBJ1-6|NA
TGTGCCGGCAGACAGGCTGATAATTCACCCCCCCACTTT
CAGRQADNSPPHF
>TRBV7-2|14|NA|TRBJ2-1|NA
TGTGCCAGCAGCTTAGCATACCCCTCCGCATGGCAGTTCTTC
CASSLAYPSAWQFF
>TRBV6-1|14|NA|TRBJ2-2|NA
TGTGCCAGCAGTGAAGCTTTACGGGTCGGGGAGCTGTTTTTT
CASSEALRVGELFF
>TRBV18|19|NA|TRBJ1-1|NA
TGTGCCAGCTCACCAATTTTTCACAGGGTAGGGGGACAGAACACTGAAGCTTTCTTT
CASSPIFHRVGGQNTEAFF
>TRBV28|16|few|TRBJ1-1|TRBD1
TGTGCCAGCAGTTTACACCTAGACAGGGGAGAGACTGAAGCTTTCTTT
CASSLHLDRGETEAFF
>TRBV7-2|15|NA|TRBJ2-7|NA
TGTGCCAGCAGCTTATTCCGGCAGAGGTCCTACGAGCAGTACTTC
CASSLFRQRSYEQYF
>TRBV6-5|19|NA|TRBJ1-6|NA
TGTGCCAGCAGTTACTCAGGGGTTAACAGGGTGGGATTGAATTCACCCCTCCACTTT
CASSYSGVNRVGLNSPLHF
>TRBV3-1|17|NA|TRBJ2-1|TRBD2
TGTGCCAGCAGCCAAGATCAGCTAGCGGGGATCTTCAATGAGCAGTTCTTC
CASSQDQLAGIFNEQFF
>TRBV15|13|NA|TRBJ2-1|NA
TGTGCCACCAGCAGAGATTTATGGGATGAGCAGTTCTTC
CATSRDLWDEQFF
>TRBV5-1|16|NA|TRBJ2-1|TRBD2
TGCGCCAGCAGCTTGGCCGGACCACCTAGCGGCAATGAGCAGTTCTTC
CASSLAGPPSGNEQFF
>TRBV29-1|15|few|TRBJ2-3|TRBD2
TGCAGCGTTGCTCGGACTAGCGGAAGCACAGATACGCAGTATTTT
CSVARTSGSTDTQYF
>TRBV4-2|13|many|TRBJ2-7|NA
TGTGCCAGCAGCCAAGAGCTCGTCCACGAGCAGTACTTC
CASSQELVHEQYF
>TRBV6-5|15|many|TRBJ1-5|TRBD1
TGTGCCAGCAGCCTGGGACAGTTTAGCAATCAGCCCCAGCATTTT
CASSLGQFSNQPQHF
>TRBV20-1|13|few|TRBJ1-5|NA
TGCAGTGCTAATCTAGGGGCCGATCAGCCCCAGCATTTT
CSANLGADQPQHF
>TRBV13|16|few|TRBJ2-1|NA
TGTGCCAGCATCCGGTGGCAGGATATGGGATACAATGAGCAGTTCTTC
CASIRWQDMGYNEQFF
>TRBV20-1|16|NA|TRBJ2-7|TRBD2
TGCAGTGCTAGAGATGCCCTCCCTAGCGGGAACCACGAGCAGTACTTC
CSARDALPSGNHEQYF
>TRBV6-5|15|NA|TRBJ2-7|NA
TGTGCCAGCAGTGTCGTCACGGGACTTCCCTACGAGCAGTACTTC
CASSVVTGLPYEQYF
>TRBV6-4|14|NA|TRBJ2-3|NA
TGTGCCAGCAGTGCCGACGTGACCACAGATACGCAGTATTTT
CASSADVTTDTQYF
>TRBV27|11|NA|TRBJ2-5|NA
TGTGCCAGCACCTACGGGGGGACCCAGTACTTC
CASTYGGTQYF
>TRBV20-1|15|NA|TRBJ1-4|NA
TGCAGTGCTAGAGAAATCTACAGGGCCGGTGAAAAACTGTTTTTT
CSAREIYRAGEKLFF
>TRBV5-4|18|NA|TRBJ1-4|TRBD1
TGTGCCAGCAGCGCCACCCAAACCGGACAGGCCCGTAATGAAAAACTGTTTTTT
CASSATQTGQARNEKLFF
>TRBV20-1|14|NA|TRBJ1-5|NA
TGCAGTGCTAGCCTTGGGGATAGCAATCAGCCCCAGCATTTT
CSASLGDSNQPQHF
>TRBV11-1|18|NA|TRBJ2-3|TRBD1
TGTGCCAGCAGCTTAGCGGTGTCCGGGACAGGATTCACAGATACGCAGTATTTT
CASSLAVSGTGFTDTQYF